The 7 T cell receptor beta chains below were found in one sample sequenced in a study of regulatory T cells in long-lasting Graves disease. Time point meaning: persistent/refractory GD, antithyroid drugs over 5 years with positive TRAb. There was RNA extracted from PBMCs, and the TCR library was made from it. The authors built TCR beta libraries using iRepertoire HTBI primers and Arm-PCR of CDR3 regions. TCRdb processed the multiplex PCR reads anew with MiXCR; each CDR3 protein has one entry. The table lists around 400,000 distinct CDR3 sequences, 20% to 30% of them singletons. The specimen comprised peripheral blood mononuclear cells (PBMCs), sampled when the disease was refractory, from a patient treated with antithyroid drugs. The receptors were sampled from a female donor with Graves disease.

In this sample, this clonotype turned up a few times. V is TRBV6-9 and J is TRBJ1-5; possibly TRBD1 for D (5 bases). The CDR3 sequence is 14 residues long. The V end was cut by 3 bases, the J end by 5 bases, with 11 bases between. The germline V gene encodes CDR1 MNHGY and CDR2 SVAAGI. The CDR3 protein is CASSYFSGDQPQHF. The CDR3 DNA follows: TGTGCCAGCAGTTACTTTTCGGGGGATCAGCCCCAGCATTTT.

The chain links TRBV30 to TRBJ2-7, with 7 positions matching TRBD1. With 8 bases clipped from V and 0 bases from J, the junction kept 4 bases outside the gene matches. Per germline, CDR1 GTSNPN and CDR2 SVGIG (reference sequence). This CDR3 has 12 residues. The CDR3 nucleotides read TGTGCCGGCCACAGGGGCTCCTACGAGCAGTACTTC. Residues: CAGHRGSYEQYF.

The chain uses TRBV19 and TRBJ1-5; 7 bases match TRBD1. The germline gives CDR1 LNHDA, CDR2 SQIVND (reference sequence). V trimming: 8 bases; J trimming: 6 bases; junction bases outside the gene matches: 7. This CDR3 contains 13 residues. The CDR3 nucleotides are TGTGCCAGTTGCCTCCAGGGGGGTCAGCCCCAGCATTTT. Protein sequence: CASCLQGGQPQHF. Full variable domain (missing parts from reference TRBV19 and TRBJ1-5): DGGITQSPKYLFRKEGQNVTLSCEQNLNHDAMYWYRQDPGQGLRLIYYSQIVNDFQKGDIAEGYSVSREKKESFPLTVTSAQKNPTAFYLCASCLQGGQPQHFGDGTRLSIL.

Only a few counts were recorded for this clonotype. The gene calls are TRBV30 and TRBJ2-7; weak D call: TRBD1 (6 bases). The CDR3 is 13 residues long. The ends were cut back, 2 bases at V and 5 bases at J, with 13 bases in the middle. Germline V gives CDR1 GTSNPN, CDR2 SVGIG (reference sequence). This CDR3 reads CAWSTGTNNEQYF. The CDR3 DNA is TGTGCCTGGAGTACCGGGACAAATAACGAGCAGTACTTC.

Worth noting for this clonotype: Since a much larger clone is just one base distant, this may be a read error. The chain uses TRBV28 and TRBJ1-2; maybe TRBD1 (5 bases). The V gene's germline CDR1 is MDHEN and CDR2 SYDVKM. CDR3 length: 16 amino acids. The DNA for the CDR3 is TGTGCCAGCAGTGGGGCTGAGGCGGAGGGTTTCTATGGCTGCACCTTC. This translates into CASSGAEAEGFYGCTF.

The chain has TRBV6-4 and TRBJ2-1; D tentatively reads TRBD1 or TRBD2 (5 bases each). With 0 bases removed from V and 4 bases from J, the gap between germline ends came to 10 bases. CDR1 and CDR2 (germline): MRHNA, SNTAGT. The CDR3 runs to 15 residues. The CDR3 spells CASSDSIGAYNEQFF. CDR3 bases: TGTGCCAGCAGTGACTCGATCGGGGCATACAATGAGCAGTTCTTC.

The chain uses TRBV10-3 and TRBJ1-2; D is perhaps TRBD1 (6 bases). This CDR3 has 13 amino acids. V lost 4 bases, J lost 3 bases, and 9 bases lay in between. Per germline, CDR1 ENHRY and CDR2 SYGVKD. The CDR3 DNA follows: TGTGCCATCAGTGCTCGACAGGACTATGGCTACACCTTC. This encodes CAISARQDYGYTF.